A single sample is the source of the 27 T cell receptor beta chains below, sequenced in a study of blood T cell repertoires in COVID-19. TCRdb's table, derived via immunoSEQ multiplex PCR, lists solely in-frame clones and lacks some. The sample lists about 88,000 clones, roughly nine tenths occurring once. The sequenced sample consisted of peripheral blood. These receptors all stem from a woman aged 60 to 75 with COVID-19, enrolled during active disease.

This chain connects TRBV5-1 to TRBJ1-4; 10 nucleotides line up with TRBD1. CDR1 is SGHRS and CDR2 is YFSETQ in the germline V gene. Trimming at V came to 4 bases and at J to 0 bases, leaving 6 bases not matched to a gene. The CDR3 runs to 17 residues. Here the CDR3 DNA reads TGCGCCAGCAGCATGGGACAGGGGTATGCAACTAATGAAAAACTGTTTTTT. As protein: CASSMGQGYATNEKLFF.

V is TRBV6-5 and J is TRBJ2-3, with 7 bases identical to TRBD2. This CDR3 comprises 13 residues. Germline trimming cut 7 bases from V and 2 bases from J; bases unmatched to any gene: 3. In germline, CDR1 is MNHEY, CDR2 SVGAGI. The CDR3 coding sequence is TGTGCCAGCAAAGCGGGGTACACAGATACGCAGTATTTT. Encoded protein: CASKAGYTDTQYF.

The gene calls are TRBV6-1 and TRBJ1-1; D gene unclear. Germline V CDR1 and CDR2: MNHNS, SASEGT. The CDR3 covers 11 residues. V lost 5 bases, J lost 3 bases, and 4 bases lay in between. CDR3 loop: CASSPYTEAFF. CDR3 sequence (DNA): TGTGCCAGCAGTCCGTACACTGAAGCTTTCTTT.

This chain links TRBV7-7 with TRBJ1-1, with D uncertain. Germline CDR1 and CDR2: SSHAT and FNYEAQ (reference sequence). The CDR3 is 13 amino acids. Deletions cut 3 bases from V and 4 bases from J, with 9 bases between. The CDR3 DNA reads TGTGCCAGCAGCTTCACAGTGGGCACTGAAGCTTTCTTT. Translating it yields CASSFTVGTEAFF.

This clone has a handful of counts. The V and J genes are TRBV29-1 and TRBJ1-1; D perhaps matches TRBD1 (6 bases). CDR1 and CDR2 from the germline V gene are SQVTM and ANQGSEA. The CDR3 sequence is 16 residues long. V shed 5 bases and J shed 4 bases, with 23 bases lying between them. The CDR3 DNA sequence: TGCAGCGTTAAAACTTGGACAGCCAAGAAGGGCACTGAAGCTTTCTTT. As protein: CSVKTWTAKKGTEAFF.

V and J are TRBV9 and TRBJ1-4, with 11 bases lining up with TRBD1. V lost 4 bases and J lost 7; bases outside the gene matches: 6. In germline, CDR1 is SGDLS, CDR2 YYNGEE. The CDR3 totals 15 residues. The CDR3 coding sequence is TGTGCCAGCAGCCCCCGGGACAGGGGGTTTGAAAAACTGTTTTTT. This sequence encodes CASSPRDRGFEKLFF.

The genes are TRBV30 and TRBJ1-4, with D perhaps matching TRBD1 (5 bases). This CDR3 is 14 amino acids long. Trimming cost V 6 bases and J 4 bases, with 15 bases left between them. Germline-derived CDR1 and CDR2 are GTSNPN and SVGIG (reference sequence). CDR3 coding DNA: TGTGCCTGTTACAAGACAGTCCGTAATGAAAAACTGTTTTTT. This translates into CACYKTVRNEKLFF.

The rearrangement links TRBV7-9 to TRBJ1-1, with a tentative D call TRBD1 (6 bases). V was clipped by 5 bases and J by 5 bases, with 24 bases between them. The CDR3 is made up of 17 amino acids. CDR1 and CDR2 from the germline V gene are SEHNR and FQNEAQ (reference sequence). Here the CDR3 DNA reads TGTGCCAGCAGCGCCCCGGCCAAGGGGACACCGCAGACTGAAGCTTTCTTT. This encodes CASSAPAKGTPQTEAFF. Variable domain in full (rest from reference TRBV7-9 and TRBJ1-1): DTGVSQNPRHKITKRGQNVTFRCDPISEHNRLYWYRQTLGQGPEFLTYFQNEAQLEKSRLLSDRFSAERPKGSFSTLEIQRTEQGDSAMYLCASSAPAKGTPQTEAFFGQGTRLTVV.

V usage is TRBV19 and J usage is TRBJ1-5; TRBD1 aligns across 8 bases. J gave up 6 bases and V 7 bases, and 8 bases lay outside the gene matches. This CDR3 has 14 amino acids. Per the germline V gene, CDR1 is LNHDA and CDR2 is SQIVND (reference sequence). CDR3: CASNPGGEGQPQHF. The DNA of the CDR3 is TGTGCCAGTAATCCAGGGGGCGAGGGTCAGCCCCAGCATTTT. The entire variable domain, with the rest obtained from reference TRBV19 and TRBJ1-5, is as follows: DGGITQSPKYLFRKEGQNVTLSCEQNLNHDAMYWYRQDPGQGLRLIYYSQIVNDFQKGDIAEGYSVSREKKESFPLTVTSAQKNPTAFYLCASNPGGEGQPQHFGDGTRLSIL.

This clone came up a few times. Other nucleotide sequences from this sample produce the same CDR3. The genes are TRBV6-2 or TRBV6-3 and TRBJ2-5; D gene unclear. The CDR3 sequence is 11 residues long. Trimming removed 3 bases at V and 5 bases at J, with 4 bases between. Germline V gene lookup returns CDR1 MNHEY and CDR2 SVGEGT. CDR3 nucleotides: TGTGCCAGCAGTTATCCTGAGACCCAGTACTTC. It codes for CASSYPETQYF.

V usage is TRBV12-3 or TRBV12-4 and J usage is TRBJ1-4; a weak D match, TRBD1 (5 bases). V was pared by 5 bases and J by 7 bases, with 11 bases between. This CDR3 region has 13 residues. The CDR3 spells CASSTGTPEKLFF. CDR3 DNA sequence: TGTGCCAGCAGTACCGGGACTCCTGAAAAACTGTTTTTT.

This CDR3 reads CASSLVEGTGTEAFF. The CDR3 DNA follows: TGTGCCAGCAGCTTAGTGGAAGGAACGGGGACTGAAGCTTTCTTT. V is TRBV7-9 and J is TRBJ1-1; D unclear. The V gene's germline CDR1 is SEHNR and CDR2 FQNEAQ (reference sequence). This CDR3 has 15 residues. The germline V and J ends were trimmed by 1 base and 5 bases, with 14 bases remaining between them.

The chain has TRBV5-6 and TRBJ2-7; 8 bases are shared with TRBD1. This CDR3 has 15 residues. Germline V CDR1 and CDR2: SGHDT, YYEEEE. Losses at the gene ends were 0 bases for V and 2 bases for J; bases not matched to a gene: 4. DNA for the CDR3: TGTGCCAGCAGCTTGGGGACAGGGAGGCCCTACGAGCAGTACTTC. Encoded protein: CASSLGTGRPYEQYF.

The CDR3 coding sequence is TGTGCCAGCAGCGTCCGGGACAGGGATGAGACCCAGTACTTC. Its protein product is CASSVRDRDETQYF. The chain recombines TRBV9 with TRBJ2-5, with 9 nucleotides matching TRBD1. The trim removed 2 bases at V and 5 bases at J, leaving 4 bases unmatched. Germline V CDR1 and CDR2: SGDLS, YYNGEE. This CDR3 is built from 14 residues. Drawing the rest from reference TRBV9 and TRBJ2-5, the complete variable domain is DSGVTQTPKHLITATGQRVTLRCSPRSGDLSVYWYQQSLDQGLQFLIQYYNGEERAKGNILERFSAQQFPDLHSELNLSSLELGDSALYFCASSVRDRDETQYFGPGTRLLVL.

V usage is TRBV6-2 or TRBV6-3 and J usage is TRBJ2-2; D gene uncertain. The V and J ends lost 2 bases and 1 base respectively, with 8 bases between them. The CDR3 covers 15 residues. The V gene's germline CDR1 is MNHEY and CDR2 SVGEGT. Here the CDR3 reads CASSYRFQNTGELFF. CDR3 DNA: TGTGCCAGCAGTTACCGGTTTCAGAACACCGGGGAGCTGTTTTTT.

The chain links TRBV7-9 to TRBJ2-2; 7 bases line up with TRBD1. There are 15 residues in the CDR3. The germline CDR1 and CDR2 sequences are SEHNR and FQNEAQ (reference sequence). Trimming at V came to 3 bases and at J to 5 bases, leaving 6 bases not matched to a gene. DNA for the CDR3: TGTGCCAGCAGCTTGGACAGGCGTAAAACCGGGGAGCTGTTTTTT. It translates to CASSLDRRKTGELFF.

For the CDR3, the DNA is TGTGCCAGCAGCGGGCCAGCGGGGGGACACTACGAGCAGTACTTC. Translation gives CASSGPAGGHYEQYF. The chain is built from TRBV3-1 (or the pseudogene TRBV3-2) and TRBJ2-7; 9 bases match TRBD2. The CDR3 has 15 amino acids. Germline V gene sequence: CDR1 LGHDT, CDR2 YNNKEL (reference sequence). With 5 bases clipped from V and 3 bases from J, the junction kept 8 bases outside the gene matches.

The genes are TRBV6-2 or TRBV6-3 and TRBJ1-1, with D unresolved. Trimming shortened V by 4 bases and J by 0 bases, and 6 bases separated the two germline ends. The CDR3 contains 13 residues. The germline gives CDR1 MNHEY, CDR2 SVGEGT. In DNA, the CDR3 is TGTGCCAGCAGTTTCACATTGAACACTGAAGCTTTCTTT. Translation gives CASSFTLNTEAFF.

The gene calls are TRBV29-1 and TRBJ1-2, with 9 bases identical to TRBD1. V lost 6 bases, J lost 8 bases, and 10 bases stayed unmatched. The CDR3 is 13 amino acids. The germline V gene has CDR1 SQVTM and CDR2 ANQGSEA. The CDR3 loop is CSVRTGAIQGYTF. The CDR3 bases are TGCAGCGTCCGGACAGGGGCTATTCAGGGCTACACCTTC.

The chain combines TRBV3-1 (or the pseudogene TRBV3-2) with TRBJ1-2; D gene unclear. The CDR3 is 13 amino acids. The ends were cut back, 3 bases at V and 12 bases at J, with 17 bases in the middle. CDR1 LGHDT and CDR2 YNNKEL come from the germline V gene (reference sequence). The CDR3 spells CASSQARARVHTF. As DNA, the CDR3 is TGTGCCAGCAGCCAGGCGCGGGCTCGTGTCCACACCTTC.

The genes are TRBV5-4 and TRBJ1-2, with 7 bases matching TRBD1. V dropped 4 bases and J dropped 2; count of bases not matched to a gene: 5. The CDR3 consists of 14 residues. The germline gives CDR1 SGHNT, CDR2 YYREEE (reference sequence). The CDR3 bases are TGTGCCAGCAGCCCTGGGGACAGAAACTATGGCTACACCTTC. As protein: CASSPGDRNYGYTF.

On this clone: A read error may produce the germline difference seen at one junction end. CDR3 residues: CASSYEEYYGYTF. The CDR3, as DNA: TGTGCCAGCAGTTACGAGGAGTACTACGGCTACACCTTC. This chain joins TRBV6-5 and TRBJ1-2; no clear D. Germline assignment: CDR1 MNHEY and CDR2 SVGAGI. The CDR3 loop spans 13 amino acids.

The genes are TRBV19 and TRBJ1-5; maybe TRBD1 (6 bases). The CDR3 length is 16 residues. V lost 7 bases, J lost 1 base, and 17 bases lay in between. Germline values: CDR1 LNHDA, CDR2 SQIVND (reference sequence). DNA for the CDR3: TGTGCCAGTACCCGACAGGTTTTTCTGAGCAATCAGCCCCAGCATTTT. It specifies CASTRQVFLSNQPQHF.

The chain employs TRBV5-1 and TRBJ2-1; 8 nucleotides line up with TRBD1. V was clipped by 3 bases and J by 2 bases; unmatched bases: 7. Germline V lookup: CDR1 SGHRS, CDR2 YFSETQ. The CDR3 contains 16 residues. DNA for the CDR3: TGCGCCAGCAGCTGGTCGGGACAGGCTGCCTACAATGAGCAGTTCTTC. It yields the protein CASSWSGQAAYNEQFF. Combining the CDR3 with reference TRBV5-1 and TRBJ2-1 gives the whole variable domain KAGVTQTPRYLIKTRGQQVTLSCSPISGHRSVSWYQQTPGQGLQFLFEYFSETQRNKGNFPGRFSGRQFSNSRSEMNVSTLELGDSALYLCASSWSGQAAYNEQFFGPGTRLTVL.

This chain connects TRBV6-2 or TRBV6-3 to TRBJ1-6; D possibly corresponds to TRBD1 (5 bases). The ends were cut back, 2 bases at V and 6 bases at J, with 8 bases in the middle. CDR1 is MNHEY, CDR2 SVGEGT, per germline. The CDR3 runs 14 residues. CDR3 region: CASSYDSTNSPLHF. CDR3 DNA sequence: TGTGCCAGCAGTTACGACAGTACTAATTCACCCCTCCACTTT.

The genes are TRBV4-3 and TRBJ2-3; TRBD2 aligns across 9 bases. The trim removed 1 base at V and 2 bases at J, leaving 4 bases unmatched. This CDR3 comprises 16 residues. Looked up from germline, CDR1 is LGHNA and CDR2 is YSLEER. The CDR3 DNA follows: TGCGCCAGCAGCCAAGCGGCGGGGGGGATCACAGATACGCAGTATTTT. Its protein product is CASSQAAGGITDTQYF.

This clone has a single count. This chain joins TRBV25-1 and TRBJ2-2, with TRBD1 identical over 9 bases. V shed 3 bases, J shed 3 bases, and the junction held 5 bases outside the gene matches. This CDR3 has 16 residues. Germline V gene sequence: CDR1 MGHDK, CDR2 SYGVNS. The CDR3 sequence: CASSDVTGGYTGELFF. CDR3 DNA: TGTGCCAGCAGTGACGTGACAGGGGGTTACACCGGGGAGCTGTTTTTT.